The 19 T cell receptor beta chains below come from one sample, sequenced in a study of blood T cells in healthy people across ages. Together with a sample-barcoded 5' primer, a J-beta primer mix was included in a second PCR lasting about 7 to 11 cycles. TCRdb used MiXCR to reprocess the 5' RACE reads, holding one entry per CDR3 protein. The table shows fewer than 2,000,000 distinct CDR3 sequences, with about 39% occurring only once. Sequenced sample: blood. The receptors were sampled from a human donor in good health.

This chain connects TRBV15 to TRBJ1-5, with D unresolved. Germline V gene lookup returns CDR1 LNHNV and CDR2 YYDKDF (reference sequence). With 1 base removed from V and 7 bases from J, the gap between germline ends came to 8 bases. The CDR3 has 13 amino acids. CDR3 loop: CATSRAGRQPQHF. Here the CDR3 DNA reads TGTGCCACCAGCAGAGCAGGCAGGCAGCCCCAGCATTTT.

The chain has TRBV20-1 and TRBJ2-5; D is unresolved. V gave up 5 bases and J gave up 2 bases, with 15 bases separating them. Looked up from germline, CDR1 is DFQATT and CDR2 is SNEGSKA (reference sequence). The CDR3 is 14 amino acids. CDR3 residues: CSAPISRGQETQYF. CDR3 nucleotides: TGCAGTGCTCCCATTTCTAGAGGACAAGAGACCCAGTACTTC.

In this sample, this clonotype turned up a few times. The chain joins TRBV4-1 to TRBJ2-7, with 8 positions matching TRBD1. This CDR3 comprises 17 residues. Germline V gene sequence: CDR1 MGHRA, CDR2 YSYEKL. V shed 3 bases and J 1 base; nucleotides not matched to a gene: 11. This CDR3 reads CASSHLSTGGTSYEQYF. In DNA form, the CDR3 reads TGCGCCAGCAGCCATCTATCCACAGGGGGAACATCCTACGAGCAGTACTTC.

V and J are TRBV3-1 and TRBJ1-1, with D perhaps matching TRBD1 (6 bases). The CDR3 has 15 residues. V was shortened by 1 base and J by 1 base, with 10 bases between the two germline ends. Per germline, CDR1 LGHDT and CDR2 YNNKEL (reference sequence). The CDR3 region is CASSQAKQGNTEAFF. The CDR3, as DNA: TGTGCCAGCAGCCAAGCAAAACAGGGGAACACTGAAGCTTTCTTT. The entire variable domain, with the rest obtained from reference TRBV3-1 and TRBJ1-1, is as follows: DTAVSQTPKYLVTQMGNDKSIKCEQNLGHDTMYWYKQDSKKFLKIMFSYNNKELIINETVPNRFSPKSPDKAHLNLHINSLELGDSAVYFCASSQAKQGNTEAFFGQGTRLTVV.

The chain uses TRBV5-6 and TRBJ2-4, with D possibly being TRBD1 or TRBD2 (6 bases each). The tail of the sequence fits TRBJ2-7 better, so the J call may be wrong. This CDR3 comprises 17 residues. Germline V CDR1 and CDR2: SGHDT, YYEEEE. CDR3 residues: CASSPSWGDKPIYEQYF. CDR3 in DNA: TGTGCCAGCAGCCCATCCTGGGGGGACAAACCGATCTACGAGCAGTACTTC.

This clonotype came up a few times. The chain uses TRBV7-9 and TRBJ2-5; possible D gene TRBD2, 6 bases. The CDR3 is 15 amino acids. V was trimmed by 6 bases and J by 4 bases, leaving 18 bases between them. The germline V gene has CDR1 SEHNR and CDR2 FQNEAQ (reference sequence). The CDR3 DNA reads as TGTGCCAGCAGGATGAGTAGTCTAGCGATAGAGACCCAGTACTTC. Residues: CASRMSSLAIETQYF. The full variable domain, with the rest looked up from reference TRBV7-9 and TRBJ2-5, is DTGVSQNPRHKITKRGQNVTFRCDPISEHNRLYWYRQTLGQGPEFLTYFQNEAQLEKSRLLSDRFSAERPKGSFSTLEIQRTEQGDSAMYLCASRMSSLAIETQYFGPGTRLLVL.

About this clonotype itself: The CDR3 does not close with the conserved phenylalanine or tryptophan, likely indicating a read error. The chain links TRBV20-1 to TRBJ2-5; TRBD2 matches 12 bases. The CDR3 loop spans 16 amino acids. In germline, CDR1 is DFQATT, CDR2 SNEGSKA (reference sequence). V shed 2 bases, J shed 3 bases, and the junction held 7 bases outside the gene matches. CDR3 DNA sequence: TGCAGTGCTAGACAGAGCTGGACTAGCGGGAAAGAGACCCAGTACTGC. It translates to CSARQSWTSGKETQYC.

The genes are TRBV28 and TRBJ1-5; 10 bases align to TRBD1. The CDR3 runs to 15 residues. Germline values: CDR1 MDHEN, CDR2 SYDVKM. Unmatched junction bases numbered 6, after V lost 6 bases and J lost 4 bases. CDR3 sequence reads: CASRPGDRGNQPQHF. For the CDR3, the DNA is TGTGCCAGCAGACCCGGGGACAGGGGAAATCAGCCCCAGCATTTT.

The V gene is TRBV14, the J gene TRBJ1-1; 7 bases map to TRBD1. CDR3 length: 14 amino acids. Per the germline V gene, CDR1 is SGHDN and CDR2 is FVKESK. Trimming cost V 6 bases and J 9 bases; bases outside gene matches: 13. The CDR3 reads CASSYRNEGAKAFF. As DNA, the CDR3 is TGTGCCAGCAGTTACCGTAACGAGGGGGCTAAAGCTTTCTTT.

This clonotype was seen more than once but under ten times. The V gene is TRBV20-1, the J gene TRBJ1-6, with a possible D match to TRBD1 (5 bases). The CDR3 is 13 amino acids. CDR1 is DFQATT, CDR2 SNEGSKA, per germline (reference sequence). V lost 7 bases, J lost 6 bases, and 13 bases lay in between. DNA of the CDR3: TGCAGTGGAGTGGGGCCTCCTAATTCACCCCTCCACTTT. Protein sequence: CSGVGPPNSPLHF.

This clonotype was seen a handful of times. The chain recombines TRBV5-5 with TRBJ2-7, with a tentative D call TRBD2 (5 bases). Germline CDR1 and CDR2: SGHKS and YYEKEE (reference sequence). This CDR3 is built from 15 residues. Trimming took 4 bases from V and 1 from J, leaving 15 bases between them. This chain's CDR3 is CASSLAPLASYEQYF. CDR3 in DNA: TGTGCCAGCAGCCTAGCACCTTTGGCATCCTACGAGCAGTACTTC.

The chain has TRBV20-1 and TRBJ1-5, with unresolved D. This CDR3 spans 12 amino acids. Germline V CDR1 and CDR2: DFQATT, SNEGSKA (reference sequence). The V and J ends lost 0 bases and 4 bases respectively, with 4 bases between them. The CDR3 coding sequence is TGCAGTGCTAGAGATGCTAATCAGCCCCAGCATTTT. It codes for CSARDANQPQHF.

This clonotype was observed many times. This chain links TRBV7-2 with TRBJ2-7, with 7 nucleotides matching TRBD2. Germline-derived CDR1 and CDR2 are SGHTA and FQGNSA. CDR3 size: 12 residues. V lost 6 bases, J lost 6 bases, and 5 bases stayed unmatched. The CDR3 reads CASSLSGVEQYF. The CDR3 DNA reads as TGTGCCAGCAGTCTCAGCGGGGTCGAGCAGTACTTC.

V is TRBV5-4 and J is TRBJ2-2, with 7 bases identical to TRBD1. J was trimmed by 3 bases and V by 0 bases; bases with no gene match: 2. CDR1 SGHNT and CDR2 YYREEE come from the germline V gene (reference sequence). The CDR3 consists of 15 residues. CDR3 region: CASSLEQGYTGELFF. For the CDR3, the DNA is TGTGCCAGCAGCTTGGAACAGGGGTACACCGGGGAGCTGTTTTTT.

This clonotype was found a few times. The rearrangement joins TRBV9 to TRBJ1-2; D may be TRBD1 (5 bases). V was trimmed by 3 bases and J by 7 bases, leaving 13 bases between them. This CDR3 has 13 residues. The germline CDR1 and CDR2 sequences are SGDLS and YYNGEE. Here the CDR3 DNA reads TGTGCCAGCAGCGCCCTGACCCAGGGTGGCTACACCTTC. It yields the protein CASSALTQGGYTF.

This sequence joins TRBV12-5 and TRBJ2-1; D possibly corresponds to TRBD1 (8 bases). Trimming cost V 6 bases and J 0 bases, with 18 bases left between them. CDR1 LGHNT and CDR2 FRNRAP come from the germline V gene. The CDR3 extends over 17 amino acids. The CDR3 is CASGLTGGGISYNEQFF. CDR3 bases: TGTGCTAGTGGCCTCACAGGGGGGGGCATCTCCTACAATGAGCAGTTCTTC. The full variable domain, in which reference TRBV12-5 and TRBJ2-1 provide the parts outside the CDR3, is DARVTQTPRHKVTEMGQEVTMRCQPILGHNTVFWYRQTMMQGLELLAYFRNRAPLDDSGMPKDRFSAEMPDATLATLKIQPSEPRDSAVYFCASGLTGGGISYNEQFFGPGTRLTVL.

The J gene is TRBJ2-4, the V gene TRBV7-6; a possible D gene is TRBD2 (6 bases). The J call may be faulty, since TRBJ2-7 better matches the DNA end. The germline V gene encodes CDR1 SGHVS and CDR2 FNYEAQ. The CDR3 spans 13 residues. The CDR3 spells CASSPGGDNEQYF. The CDR3 coding sequence is TGTGCCAGCAGCCCCGGGGGTGACAACGAGCAGTACTTC.

Only a few counts were recorded for this clonotype. The chain employs TRBV6-5 and TRBJ1-1, with 7 bases lining up with TRBD1. CDR1 is MNHEY and CDR2 is SVGAGI in the germline V gene. J was trimmed by 8 bases and V by 5 bases; bases with no gene match: 5. CDR3 size: 12 residues. DNA of the CDR3: TGTGCCAGCAGTCCGGGACAGACCGAAGCTTTCTTT. As protein: CASSPGQTEAFF.

This clonotype was seen many times. The CDR3 region has the DNA TGTGCCAGCAGTCAGAGCGGTTCTGGGGCCAACGTCCTGACTTTC. It yields the protein CASSQSGSGANVLTF. V and J are TRBV28 and TRBJ2-6; TRBD2 might be the D (5 bases). The V and J ends lost 5 bases and 1 base respectively, with 9 bases between them. The CDR3 extends over 15 amino acids. CDR1 is MDHEN and CDR2 is SYDVKM in the germline V gene.